Listed below are T cell receptor beta chains from one sample, sequenced in a study of control samples from healthy donors and cancer patients. The table came from immunoSEQ multiplex PCR; TCRdb's copy has only in-frame clones and leaves some out. The sample has around 80,000 clones; around nine tenths are singletons. The sequenced sample was blood. The source is a woman between 45 and 60 years old in good health. The CDR3 runs from the conserved cysteine through the conserved F or W. The D gene is left open where the match is weak. Clone size is shown for a subset of rows, as once, few, many or a class of expanded clone.

D gene,V gene,clone size,J gene,CDR3 DNA,CDR3 protein
.,TRBV15,.,TRBJ2-1,TGTGCCGCACAGACGAATCCCCACAATGAGCAGTTCTTC,CAAQTNPHNEQFF
TRBD1,TRBV5-6,.,TRBJ2-1,TGTGCCAGCAGCTGGACAGGAAGGGCCTACAATGAGCAGTTCTTC,CASSWTGRAYNEQFF
.,TRBV5-4,.,TRBJ2-3,TGTGCCAGCAGCTCTCCTAGCGGCACAGATACGCAGTATTTT,CASSSPSGTDTQYF
.,TRBV23-1,.,TRBJ1-5,TGCGCCAGTGAACAGGCTTCCGTGCCCCAGCATTTT,CASEQASVPQHF
.,TRBV5-6,.,TRBJ1-1,TGTGCCAGCAGCTTAGGGGTGATGCCTGAAGCTTTCTTT,CASSLGVMPEAFF
.,TRBV18,.,TRBJ1-1,TGTGCCAGCTCATACTCGGACAGGAACACTGAAGCTTTCTTT,CASSYSDRNTEAFF
.,TRBV2,.,TRBJ2-3,TGTGCCAGCACTGGCAGCACAGATACGCAGTATTTT,CASTGSTDTQYF
TRBD1,TRBV2,.,TRBJ2-1,TGTGCCAGCAGCCTCCGACAGGGGAGCTCCTACAATGAGCAGTTCTTC,CASSLRQGSSYNEQFF
TRBD2,TRBV5-1,.,TRBJ2-7,TGCGCCAGCGCCCTCGGGGGGGGCTACGAGCAGTACTTC,CASALGGGYEQYF
.,TRBV5-1,.,TRBJ1-2,TGCGCCAGCACCCCGCAAAGGGGTGGCTATGGCTACACCTTC,CASTPQRGGYGYTF
TRBD1,TRBV24-1,.,TRBJ1-1,TGTGCCACCGGGGACAGTCTTCCCACTGAAGCTTTCTTT,CATGDSLPTEAFF
TRBD1,TRBV5-4,.,TRBJ2-4,TGTGCCAGCAGCCGATTGGCAGGGGGCCTTGAGAACATTCAGTACTTC,CASSRLAGGLENIQYF
TRBD1,TRBV15,.,TRBJ1-6,TGTGCCACCAGCGTGACAGGGAGCGGTTCACCCCTCCACTTT,CATSVTGSGSPLHF
.,TRBV12-3/TRBV12-4,once,TRBJ1-1,TGTGCCAGCAGCCCGAGTGGATTTACCGAAGCTTTCTTT,CASSPSGFTEAFF
.,TRBV19,.,TRBJ2-1,TGTGCCAGTAGTTTAAACGGAAACAATGAGCAGTTCTTC,CASSLNGNNEQFF
.,TRBV3-1/TRBV3-2,.,TRBJ2-1,TGTGCCAGCAGCCAGACTAGTGGGGCATCTAATGAGCAGTTCTTC,CASSQTSGASNEQFF
.,TRBV19,few,TRBJ2-7,TGTGCCAGTAGTGCACTCGACGGCTCCTACGAGCAGTACTTC,CASSALDGSYEQYF
TRBD1,TRBV2,.,TRBJ2-1,TGTGCCAGTGGGGACAGGGGCTACAATGAGCAGTTCTTC,CASGDRGYNEQFF
.,TRBV2,.,TRBJ1-1,TGTGCCAGCAGGGAAAACAGCGGTGAAGCTTTCTTT,CASRENSGEAFF
.,TRBV7-2,.,TRBJ2-7,TGTGCCAGCAGCTTAACTACAGGGGAGGTCTACGAGCAGTACTTC,CASSLTTGEVYEQYF
.,TRBV2,.,TRBJ1-2,TGTGCCAGCAGTGAAGTGAGCATTGGCTACACCTTC,CASSEVSIGYTF
.,TRBV2,.,TRBJ1-2,TGTGCCAGCACCACAAGGGAGGGCTACTATGGCTACACCTTC,CASTTREGYYGYTF
.,TRBV5-7,once,TRBJ1-1,TGTGCCAGCAGCTTGGGTCCCGCTAAAATGAACACTGAAGCTTTCTTT,CASSLGPAKMNTEAFF
.,TRBV5-1,.,TRBJ2-4,TGCGCCAGCAGCCTAGGACAGTCCTTAGAGGGGGACATTCAGTACTTC,CASSLGQSLEGDIQYF
TRBD2,TRBV9,.,TRBJ2-2,TGTGCCAGCAGCGTAGCCGGGAGGGGGTACGGGGAGCTGTTTTTT,CASSVAGRGYGELFF
TRBD1,TRBV4-2,.,TRBJ2-7,TGTGCCAGCAGCCAAGATGGGGGACAGCTCGAAAAGCAGTACTTC,CASSQDGGQLEKQYF
.,TRBV5-6,.,TRBJ1-5,TGTGCCAGCAGCTTGGGGGGCTATAGCAATCAGCCCCAGCATTTT,CASSLGGYSNQPQHF
.,TRBV2,.,TRBJ1-5,TGTGCCAGCAGTTCAGGGCTGGATCAGCCCCAGCATTTT,CASSSGLDQPQHF
.,TRBV5-4,.,TRBJ1-2,TGTGCCAGCAGCTTGGGGGGGAGGTCAGGGCGCTATGGCTACACCTTC,CASSLGGRSGRYGYTF
.,TRBV5-1,.,TRBJ2-1,TGCGCCAGCAGGCGTCAGGGCGCCTACAATGAGCAGTTCTTC,CASRRQGAYNEQFF
.,TRBV2,.,TRBJ1-6,TGTGCCAGCAGACCTCTAAGGGCGGATAATTCACCCCTCCACTTT,CASRPLRADNSPLHF
.,TRBV2,few,TRBJ2-5,TGTGCCAGTACTACAAGGGGACCGACCCAGTACTTC,CASTTRGPTQYF
.,TRBV9,.,TRBJ1-2,TGTGCCAGCAGCCCCCAGACAGACCTTAACTATGGCTACACCTTC,CASSPQTDLNYGYTF
.,TRBV3-1/TRBV3-2,.,TRBJ2-2,TGTGCCAGCAGCCGGGACCCCACCGGGGAGCTGTTTTTT,CASSRDPTGELFF
TRBD1,TRBV18,once,TRBJ2-5,TGTGCCAGCTCACAAGGGGGACAGCAAGAGACCCAGTACTTC,CASSQGGQQETQYF
.,TRBV6-1,.,TRBJ2-2,TGTGCCAGCAGTGAGGGGGGCGACACCGGGGAGCTGTTTTTT,CASSEGGDTGELFF
.,TRBV19,.,TRBJ2-3,TGTGCCAGTAGGTGGACGGGCACAGATACGCAGTATTTT,CASRWTGTDTQYF